The entry below gives a single T cell receptor beta chain sequence along with its context. The sample originates from a study of Ad26.COV2.S vaccination and SARS-CoV-2 variants. The treatment is: 15 to 20 received Ad26.COV2.S at low or high dose, single or two shots; about 5 received placebo; per-sample allocation not given. Sample collection was performed on day 63 after the first vaccine or placebo injection. Profiled with immunoSEQ multiplex PCR; TCRdb holds only in-frame clones, not every one. This table has hundreds of thousands of clones, roughly 91% appearing once. Trimming at V came to 1 base and at J to 0 bases, leaving 0 bases not matched to a gene. Germline CDR1 reads LGHNA; CDR2 reads YNFKEQ. This CDR3 region has 14 residues.

This material consisted of peripheral blood, taken in a trial of Ad26.COV2.S vaccine versus placebo. The sequence derives from a person between 18 and 65 years old who received the Ad26.COV2.S COVID-19 vaccine or a placebo. This sequence joins TRBV4-2 and TRBJ2-7; the match to TRBD2 covers 7 bases. Written as DNA, the CDR3 is TGTGCCAGCAGCCAAGGGGGGGGCTCCTACGAGCAGTACTTC. This translates into CASSQGGGSYEQYF.